The 21 T cell receptor beta chains given below trace back to one sample, sequenced in a study of shared clonotypes between healthy human individuals. Method: immunoSEQ multiplex PCR; TCRdb's copy keeps in-frame clones and lacks some. Counted here are about 480,000 clones, 75% to 85% occurring once; the ten biggest clones make up approximately 12%. The sample comprised PBMCs. Receptor source: a woman between 40 and 55 years old in good health. Some clones in this sample may be carry-over from other donors' samples.

The rearrangement uses TRBV28 and TRBJ2-1; 8 nucleotides agree with TRBD2. The germline CDR1 and CDR2 sequences are MDHEN and SYDVKM. The CDR3 is 16 residues long. Germline trimming cut 4 bases from V and 5 bases from J; bases unmatched to any gene: 10. The CDR3 bases are TGTGCCAGCAGTTCCCCACCGGGACTAGGCCACAATGAGCAGTTCTTC. The encoded protein is CASSSPPGLGHNEQFF. The full variable domain, rest sourced from reference TRBV28 and TRBJ2-1, is DVKVTQSSRYLVKRTGEKVFLECVQDMDHENMFWYRQDPGLGLRLIYFSYDVKMKEKGDIPEGYSVSREKKERFSLILESASTNQTSMYLCASSSPPGLGHNEQFFGPGTRLTVL.

This clone showed up just a few times. V and J are TRBV28 and TRBJ1-2; possible D gene TRBD1, 6 bases. There are 14 residues in the CDR3. The germline V and J ends were trimmed by 8 bases and 8 bases, with 21 bases remaining between them. Germline lookup yields CDR1 MDHEN and CDR2 SYDVKM. The CDR3, as DNA: TGTGCCAGCTCCCAACCCCCAGGGGTAGGCGGCTACACCTTC. Amino acid sequence: CASSQPPGVGGYTF.

Details on this clone: Being one base from a much bigger clone, this may be a read error. The sample contains more than one DNA sequence encoding this CDR3. This chain joins TRBV5-4 and TRBJ2-1, with 13 positions matching TRBD2. Germline CDR1 is SGHNT and CDR2 is YYREEE (reference sequence). There are 15 residues in the CDR3. V shed 4 bases and J 4 bases; nucleotides not matched to a gene: 2. CDR3: CASSGGLAGYNEQFF. CDR3 sequence (DNA): TGTGCCAGCAGCGGGGGACTAGCGGGATACAATGAGCAGTTCTTC. Looking up the rest from reference TRBV5-4 and TRBJ2-1 gives the full variable domain: ETGVTQSPTHLIKTRGQQVTLRCSSQSGHNTVSWYQQALGQGPQFIFQYYREEENGRGNFPPRFSGLQFPNYSSELNVNALELDDSALYLCASSGGLAGYNEQFFGPGTRLTVL.

This clone was picked up many times. The chain links TRBV5-6 to TRBJ2-1, with 7 bases matching TRBD1. V dropped 5 bases and J dropped 0; count of bases not matched to a gene: 8. Germline values: CDR1 SGHDT, CDR2 YYEEEE. The CDR3 contains 16 residues. The DNA of the CDR3 is TGTGCCAGCAGGCCGGGACAGCCGACCTCCTACAATGAGCAGTTCTTC. It codes for CASRPGQPTSYNEQFF.

The chain's CDR3 is CASSLTSGSVETQYF. For the CDR3, the DNA is TGTGCCAGCAGCTTAACTAGCGGGAGTGTTGAGACCCAGTACTTC. The chain combines TRBV5-4 with TRBJ2-5; 11 bases map to TRBD2. Losses at the gene ends were 2 bases for V and 5 bases for J; bases not matched to a gene: 5. This CDR3 is 15 amino acids long. Germline CDR1 and CDR2: SGHNT and YYREEE (reference sequence).

The V gene is TRBV7-2, the J gene TRBJ2-1, with D unclear. This CDR3 comprises 13 residues. Per the germline V gene, CDR1 is SGHTA and CDR2 is FQGNSA. The V and J ends lost 3 bases and 5 bases respectively, with 8 bases between them. This chain's CDR3 is CASSLAANNEQFF. CDR3 DNA: TGTGCCAGCAGCTTGGCAGCTAACAATGAGCAGTTCTTC.

This clone was counted only a few times. V gene TRBV28 combines with J gene TRBJ2-3, with 8 bases aligning to TRBD2. Trimming at V came to 7 bases and at J to 4 bases, leaving 16 bases not matched to a gene. Per the germline V gene, CDR1 is MDHEN and CDR2 is SYDVKM. The CDR3 consists of 17 residues. The CDR3 region is CASTTPPTGGPADTQYF. CDR3 sequence (DNA): TGTGCCAGCACTACCCCCCCGACGGGAGGGCCGGCAGATACGCAGTATTTT. Combining the CDR3 with reference TRBV28 and TRBJ2-3 gives the whole variable domain DVKVTQSSRYLVKRTGEKVFLECVQDMDHENMFWYRQDPGLGLRLIYFSYDVKMKEKGDIPEGYSVSREKKERFSLILESASTNQTSMYLCASTTPPTGGPADTQYFGPGTRLTVL.

V and J are TRBV7-2 and TRBJ2-7; 7 bases agree with TRBD2. Germline V gene sequence: CDR1 SGHTA, CDR2 FQGNSA. Trimming cost V 2 bases and J 4 bases; bases outside gene matches: 20. The CDR3 has 19 residues. The CDR3 DNA is TGTGCCAGCAGCTTAAAGGTCCGATCCGGTGCGGGGGTCGGATACGAGCAGTACTTC. Residues: CASSLKVRSGAGVGYEQYF.

Details on this clone: The same CDR3 arises from other DNA sequences in this sample as well. This sequence joins TRBV6-1 and TRBJ2-7; 8 bases are a match to TRBD2. CDR3 length: 15 amino acids. Germline V CDR1 and CDR2: MNHNS, SASEGT. Trimming took 2 bases from V and 1 from J; bases not matched to a gene: 4. CDR3 DNA sequence: TGTGCCAGCAGTGAATCAACTAGCGGTTCCTACGAGCAGTACTTC. Its protein product is CASSESTSGSYEQYF.

V and J are TRBV28 and TRBJ2-5, with TRBD1 matching over 8 bases. The V and J ends lost 5 bases and 1 base, in that order; junction bases with no gene match: 6. The CDR3 is made up of 15 amino acids. Looked up from germline, CDR1 is MDHEN and CDR2 is SYDVKM. The chain's CDR3 is CASSGTGTGQETQYF. The CDR3 bases are TGTGCCAGCAGTGGCACGGGGACAGGCCAAGAGACCCAGTACTTC.

This clone was counted a single time. CDR3 region: CASSQEGTYYEQYF. CDR3 coding DNA: TGTGCCAGCAGCCAGGAGGGGACCTACTACGAGCAGTACTTC. The chain joins TRBV7-2 to TRBJ2-7; weak D call: TRBD2 (6 bases). This CDR3 region has 14 residues. Germline V gene data show CDR1 as SGHTA and CDR2 as FQGNSA. Deletions cut 5 bases from V and 3 bases from J, with 14 bases between.

This chain uses TRBV5-6 with TRBJ2-1; TRBD2 matches at 11 bases. Germline V gene sequence: CDR1 SGHDT, CDR2 YYEEEE. V dropped 6 bases and J dropped 5; count of bases not matched to a gene: 4. The CDR3 totals 14 residues. CDR3: CASTGTSGNNEQFF. The CDR3 DNA sequence: TGTGCCAGCACCGGGACTAGCGGCAACAATGAGCAGTTCTTC. Together with reference TRBV5-6 and TRBJ2-1, the CDR3 gives the full variable domain: DAGVTQSPTHLIKTRGQQVTLRCSPKSGHDTVSWYQQALGQGPQFIFQYYEEEERQRGNFPDRFSGHQFPNYSSELNVNALLLGDSALYLCASTGTSGNNEQFFGPGTRLTVL.

The CDR3: CASSPGQNDYGYTF. The CDR3 DNA sequence: TGTGCCAGCAGCCCAGGACAGAATGACTATGGCTACACCTTC. The J gene is TRBJ1-2, the V gene TRBV7-9, with D possibly TRBD1 on 6 matching bases. Germline V lookup: CDR1 SEHNR, CDR2 FQNEAQ (reference sequence). CDR3 size: 14 residues. V lost 5 bases and J 3 bases, leaving 13 bases between the germline ends.

The CDR3 loop is CASSTTGGNTEAFF. CDR3 coding DNA: TGTGCCAGCAGCACCACAGGGGGGAACACTGAAGCTTTCTTT. The chain employs TRBV9 and TRBJ1-1, with TRBD1 matching 8 bases. The J segment lost 1 base and the V segment lost 4 bases, leaving 3 bases of the junction unmatched. Germline values: CDR1 SGDLS, CDR2 YYNGEE. The length of the CDR3 is 14 residues.

This chain connects TRBV28 to TRBJ2-2; tentative D call: TRBD2 (6 bases). The germline V gene has CDR1 MDHEN and CDR2 SYDVKM. The V gene lost 5 bases and the J gene lost 5 bases, with 24 bases spanning the gap. The CDR3 extends over 18 amino acids. CDR3 sequence: CASSLPGTGRGRTGELFF. As DNA, the CDR3 is TGTGCCAGCAGTCTCCCCGGGACTGGTCGGGGTAGGACCGGGGAGCTGTTTTTT.

The rearrangement links TRBV29-1 to TRBJ2-3; 7 bases match TRBD1. V shed 6 bases and J 2 bases; nucleotides not matched to a gene: 8. The CDR3 has 14 amino acids. Germline CDR1 SQVTM, CDR2 ANQGSEA. The chain's CDR3 is CSVLNRGYTDTQYF. DNA for the CDR3: TGCAGCGTACTTAACAGGGGTTACACAGATACGCAGTATTTT.

Of note for this clone: One junction end disagrees with the germline gene, perhaps due to a read error. V usage is TRBV7-7 and J usage is TRBJ2-2; the D is unclear. The CDR3 totals 15 residues. Germline CDR1 is SSHAT and CDR2 is FNYEAQ (reference sequence). The CDR3 sequence: CASSLGQANTGELFF. In nucleotides, the CDR3 is TGTGCTAGCAGCTTGGGTCAGGCGAACACCGGGGAGCTGTTTTTT. Full variable domain (outside the CDR3, taken from reference TRBV7-7 and TRBJ2-2): GAGVSQSPRYKVTKRGQDVTLRCDPISSHATLYWYQQALGQGPEFLTYFNYEAQPDKSGLPSDRFSAERPEGSISTLTIQRTEQRDSAMYRCASSLGQANTGELFFGEGSRLTVL.

About this clone itself: The same CDR3 arises from other DNA sequences in this sample as well. J is TRBJ1-4 and V is TRBV28; 7 nucleotides agree with TRBD1. V trimming: 1 base; J trimming: 0 bases; junction bases outside the gene matches: 2. The length of the CDR3 is 16 residues. CDR1 and CDR2 (germline): MDHEN, SYDVKM. For the CDR3, the DNA is TGTGCCAGCAGTTTATTACAGGGGCCAACTAATGAAAAACTGTTTTTT. Residues: CASSLLQGPTNEKLFF.

The chain combines TRBV19 with TRBJ2-3, with 8 positions matching TRBD1. The V and J ends lost 5 bases and 5 bases, in that order; junction bases with no gene match: 9. The CDR3 sequence is 15 residues long. Germline CDR1 reads LNHDA; CDR2 reads SQIVND (reference sequence). The CDR3 sequence: CASSVQQGVQDTQYF. For the CDR3, the DNA is TGTGCCAGTAGTGTTCAACAGGGGGTACAAGATACGCAGTATTTT.

CDR3 sequence (DNA): TGTGCCAGCAGTGAAATTGGTGGGAGTCGGACAGATACGCAGTATTTT. Translating gives CASSEIGGSRTDTQYF. This chain links TRBV6-4 with TRBJ2-3; a possible D gene is TRBD2 (5 bases). V dropped 3 bases and J dropped 3 bases, with 16 bases sitting between them. Germline CDR1 is MRHNA and CDR2 is SNTAGT. The CDR3 has 16 amino acids.

The chain links TRBV4-1 to TRBJ1-5, with a possible D match to TRBD1 (5 bases). Germline V lookup: CDR1 MGHRA, CDR2 YSYEKL. With 1 base removed from V and 1 base from J, the gap between germline ends came to 14 bases. CDR3 size: 17 residues. CDR3 region: CASSQGSQGNSNQPQHF. DNA of the CDR3: TGCGCCAGCAGCCAAGGCTCCCAGGGCAACAGCAATCAGCCCCAGCATTTT.